A single sample gave rise to the 14 T cell receptor beta chains below, sequenced in a study of OX40 agonist ivuxolimab in advanced cancers. Clones were sequenced by immunoSEQ multiplex PCR, and TCRdb holds only the in-frame ones, with some missing. This sample has 70,000 or so clones, with roughly 90% found just once. Source: CD4+ or CD8+ T cells sorted from blood, taken in a trial of the OX40 agonist ivuxolimab. These receptors all come from an adult with an advanced solid tumor such as melanoma, head and neck, liver or kidney cancer.

The chain links TRBV7-3 to TRBJ2-3; 8 nucleotides line up with TRBD2. The CDR3 covers 16 residues. Germline CDR1 is SGHTA and CDR2 is FQGTGA. V lost 1 base to trimming and J lost 0 bases; unmatched junction nucleotides: 3. DNA for the CDR3: TGTGCCAGCAGCTTAATCAGGACTAGCAGCACAGATACGCAGTATTTT. Protein: CASSLIRTSSTDTQYF.

This chain joins TRBV5-1 and TRBJ1-1; 9 bases are a match to TRBD1. V lost 2 bases, J lost 1 base, and 9 bases stayed unmatched. CDR3 length: 17 amino acids. Germline-derived CDR1 and CDR2 are SGHRS and YFSETQ. CDR3 region: CASSFLPQGASNTEAFF. Here the CDR3 DNA reads TGCGCCAGCAGCTTTCTTCCACAGGGGGCGTCGAACACTGAAGCTTTCTTT.

The V and J genes are TRBV5-1 and TRBJ2-7; TRBD1 agrees at 12 bases. V trimming: 4 bases; J trimming: 8 bases; junction bases outside the gene matches: 10. Germline V gives CDR1 SGHRS, CDR2 YFSETQ. The CDR3 runs 15 residues. The chain's CDR3 is CASSPTGTGGSKQYF. CDR3 sequence (DNA): TGCGCCAGCAGCCCCACCGGGACAGGGGGCAGTAAGCAGTACTTC.

The chain links TRBV10-3 to TRBJ2-7; 8 bases fit TRBD2. This CDR3 is built from 15 residues. Germline CDR1 reads ENHRY; CDR2 reads SYGVKD. The ends lost 10 bases at V and 0 bases at J; junction bases unmatched: 11. CDR3 DNA sequence: TGTGCCACCGATCGGGGGGGGGACTACTCCTACGAGCAGTACTTC. Its translation: CATDRGGDYSYEQYF.

J is TRBJ2-2 and V is TRBV5-4, with D possibly matching TRBD1 (6 bases). Germline V CDR1 and CDR2: SGHNT, YYREEE (reference sequence). V was clipped by 2 bases and J by 4 bases, with 12 bases between them. The CDR3 length is 15 residues. CDR3 coding DNA: TGTGCCAGCAGCTTTGTAGGGGGATTCACCGGGGAGCTGTTTTTT. Translation gives CASSFVGGFTGELFF.

The rearrangement uses TRBV2 and TRBJ1-2; TRBD1 aligns across 7 bases. Germline loops: CDR1 SNHLY, CDR2 FYNNEI. The CDR3 has 15 residues. Trimming took 8 bases from V and 0 from J; bases not matched to a gene: 9. The CDR3: CASYIQQGTNYGYTF. For the CDR3, the DNA is TGTGCCAGCTATATACAACAGGGGACTAACTATGGCTACACCTTC.

The V gene is TRBV29-1, the J gene TRBJ2-7, with D possibly matching TRBD1 (5 bases). Trimming stripped 1 base from V and 0 bases from J, with 7 bases between. The CDR3 runs to 13 residues. CDR1 is SQVTM and CDR2 is ANQGSEA in the germline V gene. CDR3 protein: CSVEGQNSYEQYF. CDR3 DNA sequence: TGCAGCGTTGAAGGACAGAACTCCTACGAGCAGTACTTC.

This rearrangement joins TRBV15 to TRBJ1-5, with D possibly TRBD1 on 5 matching bases. Germline CDR1 reads LNHNV; CDR2 reads YYDKDF (reference sequence). V was clipped by 3 bases and J by 1 base, with 16 bases between them. The CDR3 runs 17 residues. The CDR3: CATSSTSGTLSNQPQHF. CDR3 DNA sequence: TGTGCCACCAGCAGCACATCAGGGACCCTGAGCAATCAGCCCCAGCATTTT.

This chain links TRBV9 with TRBJ2-1; D unresolved. There are 17 residues in the CDR3. CDR1 SGDLS and CDR2 YYNGEE come from the germline V gene. V lost 4 bases to trimming and J lost 8 bases, with 25 bases between them. The CDR3, as DNA: TGTGCCAGCAGCCCCCGTTCTATCCCGGGCCCTGGCTATGAGCAGTTCTTC. Translation: CASSPRSIPGPGYEQFF.

Only one count was recorded for this clone. J is TRBJ2-7 and V is TRBV11-2; D remains ambiguous. The CDR3 consists of 17 residues. Trimming pared 1 base from V and 0 bases from J, leaving 16 bases between. Germline V gene lookup returns CDR1 SGHAT and CDR2 FQNNGV. The CDR3 bases are TGTGCCAGCAGCTTAGCCTGGGTAGGAGTTAGCTCCTACGAGCAGTACTTC. It codes for CASSLAWVGVSSYEQYF.

The count of this clone is one. The V gene is TRBV6-5, the J gene TRBJ2-2; perhaps D is TRBD1 or TRBD2 (6 bases each). The CDR3 covers 16 residues. Germline CDR1 is MNHEY and CDR2 is SVGAGI. Trimming took off 2 bases at V and 4 bases at J, with 14 bases between the two ends. Here the CDR3 reads CASSYEGGTLTGELFF. Here the CDR3 DNA reads TGTGCCAGCAGTTACGAGGGGGGAACCCTCACCGGGGAGCTGTTTTTT.

DNA for the CDR3: TGCGCCAGCAGCCTCTCAGGACTAGCGGGGGGGCCCCACAATGAGCAGTTCTTC. Protein sequence: CASSLSGLAGGPHNEQFF. The V gene is TRBV4-1, the J gene TRBJ2-1; 15 bases agree with TRBD2. The CDR3 spans 18 residues. Per germline, CDR1 MGHRA and CDR2 YSYEKL. Trimming took 4 bases from V and 5 from J; bases not matched to a gene: 9.

This chain uses TRBV6-6 with TRBJ1-2; 8 nucleotides align to TRBD1. Unmatched junction bases numbered 8, after V lost 6 bases and J lost 8 bases. Per the germline V gene, CDR1 is MNHNY and CDR2 is SVGAGI (reference sequence). This CDR3 is 13 amino acids long. CDR3 residues: CASSSRGTGGYTF. The CDR3 nucleotides read TGTGCCAGCAGCTCCCGGGGGACAGGAGGCTACACCTTC.

The chain links TRBV10-3 to TRBJ1-1; D is unclear. The CDR3 is 12 amino acids. CDR1 and CDR2 (germline): ENHRY, SYGVKD. Deletions cut 0 bases from V and 8 bases from J, with 7 bases between. The CDR3: CAISESGGEAFF. The CDR3 DNA reads as TGTGCCATCAGTGAGTCTGGAGGGGAAGCTTTCTTT.